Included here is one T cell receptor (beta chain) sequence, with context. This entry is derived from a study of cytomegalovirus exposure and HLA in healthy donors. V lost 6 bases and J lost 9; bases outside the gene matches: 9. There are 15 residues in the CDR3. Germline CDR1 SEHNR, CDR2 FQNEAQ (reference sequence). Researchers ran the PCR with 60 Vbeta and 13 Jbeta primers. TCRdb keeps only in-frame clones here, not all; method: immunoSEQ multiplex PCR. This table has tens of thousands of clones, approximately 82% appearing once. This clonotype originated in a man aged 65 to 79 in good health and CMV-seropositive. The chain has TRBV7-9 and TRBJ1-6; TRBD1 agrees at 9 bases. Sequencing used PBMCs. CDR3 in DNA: TGTGCCAGCAGTCATCGACAGGGGGTTGCTTCACCCCTCCACTTT. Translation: CASSHRQGVASPLHF.